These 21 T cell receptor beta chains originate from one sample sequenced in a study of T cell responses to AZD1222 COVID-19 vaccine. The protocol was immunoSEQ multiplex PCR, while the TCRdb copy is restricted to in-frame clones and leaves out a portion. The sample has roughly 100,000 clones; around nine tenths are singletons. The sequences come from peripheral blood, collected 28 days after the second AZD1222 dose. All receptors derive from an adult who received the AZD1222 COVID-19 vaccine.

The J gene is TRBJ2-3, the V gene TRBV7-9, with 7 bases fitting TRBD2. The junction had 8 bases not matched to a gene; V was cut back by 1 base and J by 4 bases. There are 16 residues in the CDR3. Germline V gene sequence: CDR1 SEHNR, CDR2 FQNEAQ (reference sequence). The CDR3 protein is CASSLDLGLAADTQYF. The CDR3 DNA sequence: TGTGCCAGCAGCTTAGACTTAGGGCTAGCGGCAGATACGCAGTATTTT.

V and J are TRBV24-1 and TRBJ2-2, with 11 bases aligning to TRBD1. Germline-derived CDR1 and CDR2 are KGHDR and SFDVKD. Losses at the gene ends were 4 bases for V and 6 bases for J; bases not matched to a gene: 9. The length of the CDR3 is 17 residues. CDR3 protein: CATSDLPGQGGAGELFF. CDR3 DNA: TGTGCCACCAGTGACCTTCCGGGACAGGGGGGCGCCGGGGAGCTGTTTTTT.

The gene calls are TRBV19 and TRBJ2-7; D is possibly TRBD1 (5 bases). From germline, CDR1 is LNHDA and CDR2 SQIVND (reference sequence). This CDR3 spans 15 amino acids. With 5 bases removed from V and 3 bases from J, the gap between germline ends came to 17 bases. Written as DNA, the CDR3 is TGTGCCAGTAGTCCCCACGTGGGGCTGGGCTACGAGCAGTACTTC. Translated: CASSPHVGLGYEQYF.

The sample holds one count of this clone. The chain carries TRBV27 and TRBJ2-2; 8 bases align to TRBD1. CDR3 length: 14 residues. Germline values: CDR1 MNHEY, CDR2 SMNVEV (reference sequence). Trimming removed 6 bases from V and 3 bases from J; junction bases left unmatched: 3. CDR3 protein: CASRGTGYTGELFF. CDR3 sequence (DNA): TGTGCCAGCAGGGGGACAGGCTACACCGGGGAGCTGTTTTTT.

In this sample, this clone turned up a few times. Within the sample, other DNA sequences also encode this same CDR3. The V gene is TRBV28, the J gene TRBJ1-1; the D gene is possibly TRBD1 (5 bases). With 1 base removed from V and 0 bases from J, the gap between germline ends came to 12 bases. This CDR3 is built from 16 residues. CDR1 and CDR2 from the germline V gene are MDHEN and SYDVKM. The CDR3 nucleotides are TGTGCCAGCAGTTTATCGGAGGGACGGATGAACACTGAAGCTTTCTTT. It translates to CASSLSEGRMNTEAFF.

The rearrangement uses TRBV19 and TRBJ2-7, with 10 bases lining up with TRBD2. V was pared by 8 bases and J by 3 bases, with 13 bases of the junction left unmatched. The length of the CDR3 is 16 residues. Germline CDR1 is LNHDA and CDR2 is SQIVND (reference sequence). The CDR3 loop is CASERASSGRVYEQYF. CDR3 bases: TGTGCCAGTGAAAGAGCCTCTAGCGGGAGAGTCTACGAGCAGTACTTC. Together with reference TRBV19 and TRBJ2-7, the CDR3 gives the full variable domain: DGGITQSPKYLFRKEGQNVTLSCEQNLNHDAMYWYRQDPGQGLRLIYYSQIVNDFQKGDIAEGYSVSREKKESFPLTVTSAQKNPTAFYLCASERASSGRVYEQYFGPGTRLTVT.

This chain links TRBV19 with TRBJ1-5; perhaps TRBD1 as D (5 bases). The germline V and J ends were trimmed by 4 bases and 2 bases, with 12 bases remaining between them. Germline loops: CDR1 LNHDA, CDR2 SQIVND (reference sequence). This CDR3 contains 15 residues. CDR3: CASSTRGSGNQPQHF. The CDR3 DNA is TGTGCCAGTAGTACAAGGGGTTCCGGCAATCAGCCCCAGCATTTT.

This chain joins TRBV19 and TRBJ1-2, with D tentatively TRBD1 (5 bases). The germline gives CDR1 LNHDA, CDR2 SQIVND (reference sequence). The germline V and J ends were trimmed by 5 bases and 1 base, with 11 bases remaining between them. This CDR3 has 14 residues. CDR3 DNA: TGTGCCAGTAGTTTGGCAGGGATTAACTATGGCTACACCTTC. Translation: CASSLAGINYGYTF.

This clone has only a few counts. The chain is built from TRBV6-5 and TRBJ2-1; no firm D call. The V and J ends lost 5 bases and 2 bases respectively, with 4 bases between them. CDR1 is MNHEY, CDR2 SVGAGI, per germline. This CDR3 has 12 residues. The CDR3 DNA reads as TGTGCCAGCAGTAGGACCTACAATGAGCAGTTCTTC. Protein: CASSRTYNEQFF.

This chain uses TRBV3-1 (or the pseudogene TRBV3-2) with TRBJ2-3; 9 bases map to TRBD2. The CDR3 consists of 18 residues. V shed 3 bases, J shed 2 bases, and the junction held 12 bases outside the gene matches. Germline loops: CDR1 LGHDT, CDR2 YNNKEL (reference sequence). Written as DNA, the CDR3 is TGTGCCAGCAGCCACCCAGATCTGACTAGCGGAGACACAGATACGCAGTATTTT. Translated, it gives CASSHPDLTSGDTDTQYF.

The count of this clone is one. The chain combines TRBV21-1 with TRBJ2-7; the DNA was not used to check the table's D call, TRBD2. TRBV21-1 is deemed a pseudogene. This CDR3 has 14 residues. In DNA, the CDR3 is TGTGCCAGCAGCACAGAGCGCCCCCCCTACGAGCAGTACTTC. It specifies CASSTERPPYEQYF.

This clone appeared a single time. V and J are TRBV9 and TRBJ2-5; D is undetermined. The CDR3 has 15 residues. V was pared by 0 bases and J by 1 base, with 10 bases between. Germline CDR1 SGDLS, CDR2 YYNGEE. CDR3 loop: CASSVGAAFQETQYF. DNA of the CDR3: TGTGCCAGCAGCGTAGGGGCAGCATTCCAAGAGACCCAGTACTTC.

CDR3: CASTARRGETQYF. The CDR3 DNA follows: TGTGCCAGCACCGCTCGAAGGGGGGAGACCCAGTACTTC. The chain joins TRBV6-5 to TRBJ2-5; D is perhaps TRBD1 (6 bases). The CDR3 runs 13 residues. Germline values: CDR1 MNHEY, CDR2 SVGAGI. Trimming pared 7 bases from V and 5 bases from J, leaving 14 bases between.

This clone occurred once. The CDR3 nucleotides read TGTGCCAGCAGCGTAGCCGAGCGGGAGGGTTTACCCGGGGAGCTGTTTTTT. Protein product: CASSVAEREGLPGELFF. The chain couples TRBV9 to TRBJ2-2, with 10 bases fitting TRBD2. The CDR3 is 17 amino acids. J gave up 6 bases and V 0 bases, and 8 bases lay outside the gene matches. Germline CDR1 reads SGDLS; CDR2 reads YYNGEE.

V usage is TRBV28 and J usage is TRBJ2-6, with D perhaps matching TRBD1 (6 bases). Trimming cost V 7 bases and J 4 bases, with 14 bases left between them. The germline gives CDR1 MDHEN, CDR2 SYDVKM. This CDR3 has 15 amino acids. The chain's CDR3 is CASTQAGTGANVLTF. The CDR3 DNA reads TGTGCCAGCACCCAGGCCGGGACAGGGGCCAACGTCCTGACTTTC.

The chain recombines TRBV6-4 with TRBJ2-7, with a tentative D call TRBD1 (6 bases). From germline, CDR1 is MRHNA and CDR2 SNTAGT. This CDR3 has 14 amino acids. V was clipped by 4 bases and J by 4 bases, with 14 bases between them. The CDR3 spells CASSAHPTGYEQYF. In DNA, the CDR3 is TGTGCCAGCAGTGCCCATCCGACAGGTTACGAGCAGTACTTC.

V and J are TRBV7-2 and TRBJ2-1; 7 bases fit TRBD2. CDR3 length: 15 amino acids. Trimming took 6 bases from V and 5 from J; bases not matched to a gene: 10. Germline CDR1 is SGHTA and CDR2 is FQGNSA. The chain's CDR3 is CASSMTGTKDNEQFF. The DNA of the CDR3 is TGTGCCAGCAGTATGACCGGGACTAAGGACAATGAGCAGTTCTTC.

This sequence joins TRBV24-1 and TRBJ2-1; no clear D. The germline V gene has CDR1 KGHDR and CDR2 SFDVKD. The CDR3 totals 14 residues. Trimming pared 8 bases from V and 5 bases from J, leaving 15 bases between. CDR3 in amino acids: CATKGRSGDNEQFF. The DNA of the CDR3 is TGTGCCACCAAAGGTAGGTCCGGAGACAATGAGCAGTTCTTC.

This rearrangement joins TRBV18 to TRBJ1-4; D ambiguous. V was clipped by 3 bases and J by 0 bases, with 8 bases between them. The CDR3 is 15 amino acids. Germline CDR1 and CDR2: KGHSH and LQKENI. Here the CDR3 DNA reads TGTGCCAGCTCACCGGTACCAACAACTAATGAAAAACTGTTTTTT. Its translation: CASSPVPTTNEKLFF.

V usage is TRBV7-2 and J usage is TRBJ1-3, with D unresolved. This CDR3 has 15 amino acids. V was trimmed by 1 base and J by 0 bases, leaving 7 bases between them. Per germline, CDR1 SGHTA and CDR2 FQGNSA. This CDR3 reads CASSLEVGSGNTIYF. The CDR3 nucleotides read TGTGCCAGCAGCTTAGAGGTGGGCTCTGGAAACACCATATATTTT.

The chain's CDR3 is CASRSGTGEGGRYTF. CDR3 coding DNA: TGTGCCAGCAGGTCCGGGACAGGGGAGGGGGGTCGCTACACCTTC. This chain joins TRBV28 and TRBJ1-2; 10 nucleotides agree with TRBD1. J lost 9 bases, V lost 6 bases, and 13 bases had no gene match. This CDR3 is built from 15 residues. Germline CDR1 MDHEN, CDR2 SYDVKM.